The clone carrying this T cell receptor beta chain showed up just a few times. These data are taken from a study of blood T cell repertoires in COVID-19. The CDR3 contains 14 residues. Per germline, CDR1 LGHDT and CDR2 YNNKEL (reference sequence). The V and J ends lost 6 bases and 6 bases, in that order; junction bases with no gene match: 11. Source study methods: Researchers report that nucleated cell counts were estimated from reference gene primer amplification. Generated by immunoSEQ multiplex PCR, the TCRdb table keeps only in-frame clones and is missing some. V, J and clone size reflect that table, while D and trimming were determined from the DNA. This sample has fewer than 90,000 clones, with roughly 96% found just once.

The receptor comes from a human donor with active COVID-19. The donor label of this sample is uncertain. The sequenced sample was peripheral blood. This chain joins TRBV3-1 (or the pseudogene TRBV3-2) and TRBJ2-7; the match to TRBD2 covers 7 bases. The CDR3 DNA follows: TGTGCCAGCAGTCCCACCGGACTAGAGGTCGAGCAGTACTTC. It codes for CASSPTGLEVEQYF.